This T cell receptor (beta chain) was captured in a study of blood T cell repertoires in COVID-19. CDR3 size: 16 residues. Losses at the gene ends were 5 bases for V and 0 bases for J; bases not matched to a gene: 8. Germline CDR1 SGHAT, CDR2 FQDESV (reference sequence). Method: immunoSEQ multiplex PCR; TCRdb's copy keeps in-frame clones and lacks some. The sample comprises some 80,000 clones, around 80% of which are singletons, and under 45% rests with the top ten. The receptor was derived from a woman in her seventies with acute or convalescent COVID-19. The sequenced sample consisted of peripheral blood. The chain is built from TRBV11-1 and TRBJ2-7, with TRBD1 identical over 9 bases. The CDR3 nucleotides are TGTGCCAGCAGCGGGCGACAGGGGGTCGTCTCCTACGAGCAGTACTTC. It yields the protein CASSGRQGVVSYEQYF.